The 24 T cell receptor beta chains reported below all come from one sample, sequenced in a study of spatial heterogeneity in lung cancer. As for time point: sample taken at primary tumor resection. Unsorted tumor, nontumor lung tissue or cryopreserved PBMC supplied the whole RNA. MiXCR, run by TCRdb on the 5' RACE reads, gives a single entry per CDR3 protein. The repertoire has 48,000 or so distinct CDR3 sequences, roughly 5% of them found once; the top ten carry roughly 10%. The input for sequencing was PBMCs, taken at surgery. The receptors were sampled from a male donor with early-stage non-small cell lung cancer.

This clonotype was seen more than once but under ten times. The CDR3 here is CASSPTGGGGYGYTF. The CDR3 DNA is TGTGCCAGCTCACCGACAGGGGGCGGAGGCTATGGCTACACCTTC. V is TRBV18 and J is TRBJ1-2; 10 bases agree with TRBD1. This CDR3 is 15 amino acids long. The germline CDR1 and CDR2 sequences are KGHSH and LQKENI. The J segment lost 4 bases and the V segment lost 3 bases, leaving 5 bases of the junction unmatched.

The chain combines TRBV28 with TRBJ2-7, with 10 bases that match TRBD2. The germline V gene has CDR1 MDHEN and CDR2 SYDVKM. CDR3 size: 15 residues. V lost 2 bases, J lost 4 bases, and 5 bases stayed unmatched. CDR3 region: CASSLLAGEGYEQYF. For the CDR3, the DNA is TGTGCCAGCAGTTTACTAGCGGGAGAAGGTTACGAGCAGTACTTC.

This sequence joins TRBV5-5 and TRBJ2-2; D might be TRBD1 or TRBD2, each matching 5 bases. Germline-derived CDR1 and CDR2 are SGHKS and YYEKEE (reference sequence). Between the trimmed V and J ends, which lost 0 bases and 7 bases, there was a span of 16 bases. This CDR3 is built from 16 residues. The CDR3: CASSLVFLGRNGELFF. In DNA form, the CDR3 reads TGTGCCAGCAGCTTGGTCTTCTTGGGACGGAACGGGGAGCTGTTTTTT.

This chain links TRBV10-3 with TRBJ2-4, with 7 bases aligning to TRBD2. V lost 0 bases and J lost 6; bases outside the gene matches: 11. The germline CDR1 and CDR2 sequences are ENHRY and SYGVKD. The CDR3 consists of 17 residues. The CDR3 nucleotides read TGTGCCATCAGTGAGTCGCCCCCGTGGGTAGCGGGAAACATTCAGTACTTC. It is translated as CAISESPPWVAGNIQYF.

In this sample, this clonotype turned up many times. V gene TRBV5-1 combines with J gene TRBJ2-7; 7 nucleotides line up with TRBD2. J lost 4 bases, V lost 7 bases, and 8 bases had no gene match. CDR3 length: 13 amino acids. The V gene's germline CDR1 is SGHRS and CDR2 YFSETQ. CDR3 nucleotides: TGCGCCAGCGAGCGGGGTCCGGGGTACGAGCAGTACTTC. This codes for CASERGPGYEQYF.

This clonotype has at least ten counts. This chain uses TRBV10-3 with TRBJ2-5, with a possible D match to TRBD1 (6 bases). The germline V and J ends were trimmed by 3 bases and 5 bases, with 13 bases remaining between them. The CDR3 sequence is 14 residues long. The V gene's germline CDR1 is ENHRY and CDR2 SYGVKD. The CDR3 coding sequence is TGTGCCATCAGTGACCCAGGGGTCGGGGAGACCCAGTACTTC. It specifies CAISDPGVGETQYF.

This clonotype was picked up many times. The rearrangement links TRBV7-9 to TRBJ2-2; D uncertain. CDR1 is SEHNR and CDR2 is FQNEAQ in the germline V gene (reference sequence). The CDR3 extends over 13 amino acids. V shed 5 bases and J shed 4 bases, with 8 bases lying between them. CDR3 sequence reads: CASSAKSTGELFF. The DNA for the CDR3 is TGTGCCAGCAGCGCAAAGAGCACCGGGGAGCTGTTTTTT.

This clonotype occurred many times. The chain links TRBV6-5 to TRBJ1-2; D not certain. V was cut by 0 bases and J by 7 bases, with 12 bases left in between. The CDR3 is made up of 14 amino acids. Germline-derived CDR1 and CDR2 are MNHEY and SVGAGI. This chain's CDR3 is CASSYSERGSGYTF. The CDR3 coding sequence is TGTGCCAGCAGTTACTCGGAGCGGGGTTCTGGCTACACCTTC.

The table lists this clonotype with many counts. The chain links TRBV7-3 to TRBJ2-1; D is uncertain. CDR1 is SGHTA and CDR2 is FQGTGA in the germline V gene. The CDR3 has 14 residues. The V and J ends lost 2 bases and 6 bases respectively, with 11 bases between them. CDR3 region: CASSLFPPPNEQFF. The DNA for the CDR3 is TGTGCCAGCAGCTTATTCCCCCCTCCCAATGAGCAGTTCTTC.

This clonotype was counted at least ten times. CDR3 nucleotides: TGCAGTGCTAGAGACTTTCGGGGGCAAGAGACCCAGTACTTC. Residues: CSARDFRGQETQYF. The chain has TRBV20-1 and TRBJ2-5, with a possible D match to TRBD2 (6 bases). CDR3 size: 14 residues. Per germline, CDR1 DFQATT and CDR2 SNEGSKA (reference sequence). The V gene lost 0 bases and the J gene lost 2 bases, with 10 bases spanning the gap.

The sample holds many counts of this clonotype. This chain connects TRBV12-3 or TRBV12-4 to TRBJ2-1; D is possibly TRBD1 (5 bases). The CDR3 contains 20 residues. Trimming removed 3 bases from V and 0 bases from J, with 24 bases in between. The CDR3 sequence: CASSLSTDGIWGGSYNEQFF. CDR3 nucleotides: TGTGCCAGCAGTTTGAGTACTGACGGAATTTGGGGCGGCTCCTACAATGAGCAGTTCTTC.

The rearrangement joins TRBV5-1 to TRBJ2-3; no definite D call. V lost 1 base and J 2 bases, leaving 8 bases between the germline ends. CDR3 length: 14 amino acids. CDR1 and CDR2 (germline): SGHRS, YFSETQ. In DNA form, the CDR3 reads TGCGCCAGCAGCTTGACAAAGATCACAGATACGCAGTATTTT. Translated: CASSLTKITDTQYF.

This clonotype was picked up a small number of times. The V and J genes are TRBV5-1 and TRBJ1-5; D is unclear. Germline lookup yields CDR1 SGHRS and CDR2 YFSETQ. Trimming pared 1 base from V and 7 bases from J, leaving 9 bases between. This CDR3 region has 13 residues. CDR3 protein: CASSLNGEQPQHF. CDR3 coding DNA: TGCGCCAGCAGCTTGAACGGGGAACAGCCCCAGCATTTT.

There are many counts of this clonotype. V gene TRBV6-5 combines with J gene TRBJ2-7; 10 positions match TRBD1. J gave up 5 bases and V 6 bases, and 7 bases lay outside the gene matches. Germline lookup yields CDR1 MNHEY and CDR2 SVGAGI. The CDR3 runs 14 residues. The DNA of the CDR3 is TGTGCCAGCAGCGTCCGGACAGGGGGAGACGAGCAGTACTTC. Translated, it gives CASSVRTGGDEQYF.

This clonotype was found many times. The chain couples TRBV10-3 to TRBJ1-1; a possible D gene is TRBD1 (5 bases). This CDR3 spans 14 amino acids. The V gene's germline CDR1 is ENHRY and CDR2 SYGVKD. V was clipped by 3 bases and J by 0 bases, with 8 bases between them. In DNA, the CDR3 is TGTGCCATCAGTGAAACAGGTATGAACACTGAAGCTTTCTTT. Protein sequence: CAISETGMNTEAFF.

Ten or more counts support this clonotype. A much more abundant neighbour one base away suggests this may be a read error. The chain combines TRBV6-1 with TRBJ2-3; a weak D match, TRBD2 (5 bases). CDR3 length: 14 residues. Trimming shortened V by 2 bases and J by 3 bases, and 9 bases separated the two germline ends. Germline CDR1 is MNHNS and CDR2 is SASEGT. The CDR3 DNA follows: TGTGCCAGCAGTGAACGGGGTGGAACAGATACGCAGTATTTT. Its translation: CASSERGGTDTQYF.

This clonotype was observed many times. The chain is built from TRBV5-1 and TRBJ2-5, with 11 bases lining up with TRBD2. The CDR3 sequence is 18 residues long. Unmatched junction bases numbered 11, after V lost 3 bases and J lost 1 base. Germline V gives CDR1 SGHRS, CDR2 YFSETQ. The CDR3 is CASSSYPRGLAVQETQYF. The DNA of the CDR3 is TGCGCCAGCAGCTCATACCCCCGGGGACTAGCGGTCCAAGAGACCCAGTACTTC.

There are many counts of this clonotype. This rearrangement joins TRBV6-2 or TRBV6-3 to TRBJ2-2; D not certain. The V and J ends lost 2 bases and 4 bases respectively, with 8 bases between them. The CDR3 spans 14 residues. Germline-derived CDR1 and CDR2 are MNHEY and SVGEGT. CDR3 sequence (DNA): TGTGCCAGCAGTTACCGCAGGCCCACCGGGGAGCTGTTTTTT. Translated: CASSYRRPTGELFF.

This clonotype was found many times. The chain couples TRBV12-3 or TRBV12-4 to TRBJ2-6; TRBD1 is a possible D gene (5 bases). V lost 5 bases and J lost 0, with 8 bases in between. This CDR3 comprises 15 residues. The CDR3 sequence: CASSPGYSGANVLTF. Written as DNA, the CDR3 is TGTGCCAGCAGTCCAGGGTACTCTGGGGCCAACGTCCTGACTTTC.

The sample holds many counts of this clonotype. The chain joins TRBV7-3 to TRBJ1-1, with a possible D match to TRBD1 (5 bases). V was shortened by 5 bases and J by 2 bases, with 12 bases between the two germline ends. This CDR3 has 14 residues. The V gene's germline CDR1 is SGHTA and CDR2 FQGTGA. CDR3 sequence (DNA): TGTGCCAGCAGCCCGGGGCAGACCAACACTGAAGCTTTCTTT. Translated: CASSPGQTNTEAFF.

This clonotype was observed many times. The chain carries TRBV4-1 and TRBJ2-1; D could derive from TRBD1 or TRBD2 (5 bases each). The CDR3 sequence is 17 residues long. Germline values: CDR1 MGHRA, CDR2 YSYEKL. V lost 1 base and J lost 7, with 20 bases in between. In DNA form, the CDR3 reads TGCGCCAGCAGCCAAGGGGGAGCACAACCCCCAGGGAATGAGCAGTTCTTC. Translating it yields CASSQGGAQPPGNEQFF.

The rearrangement joins TRBV11-2 to TRBJ1-5, with D unclear. The CDR3 loop spans 13 amino acids. Germline CDR1 reads SGHAT; CDR2 reads FQNNGV. Trimming cost V 5 bases and J 5 bases, with 10 bases left between them. CDR3 in amino acids: CASSLTEDQPQHF. CDR3 nucleotide sequence: TGTGCCAGCAGCCTGACGGAAGATCAGCCCCAGCATTTT.

This clonotype was picked up a small number of times. This chain connects TRBV4-1 to TRBJ2-7; 7 bases line up with TRBD1. Germline loops: CDR1 MGHRA, CDR2 YSYEKL. This CDR3 spans 15 amino acids. J was trimmed by 6 bases and V by 1 base; bases with no gene match: 9. The CDR3 sequence: CASSQADRESAEQYF. CDR3 coding DNA: TGCGCCAGCAGCCAAGCCGACAGGGAGTCGGCCGAGCAGTACTTC.

The chain carries TRBV7-2 and TRBJ1-2, with D unresolved. The CDR3 contains 14 residues. V was shortened by 5 bases and J by 3 bases, with 13 bases between the two germline ends. CDR1 is SGHTA, CDR2 FQGNSA, per germline. CDR3 bases: TGTGCCAGCAGCCCCGCCAATTGGGACTATGGCTACACCTTC. It is translated as CASSPANWDYGYTF.